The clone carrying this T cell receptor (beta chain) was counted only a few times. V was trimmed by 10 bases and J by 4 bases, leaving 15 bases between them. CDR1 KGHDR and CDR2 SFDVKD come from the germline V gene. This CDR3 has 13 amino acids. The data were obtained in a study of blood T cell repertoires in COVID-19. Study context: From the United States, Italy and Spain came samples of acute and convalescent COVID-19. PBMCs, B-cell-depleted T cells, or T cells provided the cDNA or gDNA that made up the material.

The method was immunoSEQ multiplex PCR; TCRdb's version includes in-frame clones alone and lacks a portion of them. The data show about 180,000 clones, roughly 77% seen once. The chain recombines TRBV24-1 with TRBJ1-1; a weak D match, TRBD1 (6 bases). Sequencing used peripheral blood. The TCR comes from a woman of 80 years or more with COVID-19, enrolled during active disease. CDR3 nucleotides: TGTGCCACGCCAACTCAGGGGTTCACTGAAGCTTTCTTT. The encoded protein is CATPTQGFTEAFF.